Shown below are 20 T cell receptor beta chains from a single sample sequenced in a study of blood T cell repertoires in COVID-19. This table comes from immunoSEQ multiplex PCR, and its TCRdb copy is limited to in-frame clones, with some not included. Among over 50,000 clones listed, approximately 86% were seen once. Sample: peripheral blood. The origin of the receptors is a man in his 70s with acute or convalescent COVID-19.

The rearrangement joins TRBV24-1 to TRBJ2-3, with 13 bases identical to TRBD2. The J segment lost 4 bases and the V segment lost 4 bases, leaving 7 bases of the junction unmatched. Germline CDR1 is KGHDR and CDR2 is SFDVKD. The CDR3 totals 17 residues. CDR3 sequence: CATSEGLAGSRADTQYF. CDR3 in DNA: TGTGCCACCAGTGAGGGACTAGCGGGGAGTAGGGCAGATACGCAGTATTTT.

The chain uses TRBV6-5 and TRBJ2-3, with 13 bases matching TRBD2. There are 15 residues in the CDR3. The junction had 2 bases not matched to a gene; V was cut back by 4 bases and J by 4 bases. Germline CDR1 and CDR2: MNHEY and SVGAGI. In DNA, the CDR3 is TGTGCCAGCAGTTTACTAGCGGGGGGGCCAGATACGCAGTATTTT. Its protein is CASSLLAGGPDTQYF.

The CDR3 DNA sequence: TGTGCCAGCAGCGCCGACAGGGGAAATGAAAAACTGTTTTTT. This sequence encodes CASSADRGNEKLFF. The rearrangement uses TRBV9 and TRBJ1-4, with 8 bases lining up with TRBD1. The CDR3 contains 14 residues. In germline, CDR1 is SGDLS, CDR2 YYNGEE. V trimming: 3 bases; J trimming: 5 bases; junction bases outside the gene matches: 3.

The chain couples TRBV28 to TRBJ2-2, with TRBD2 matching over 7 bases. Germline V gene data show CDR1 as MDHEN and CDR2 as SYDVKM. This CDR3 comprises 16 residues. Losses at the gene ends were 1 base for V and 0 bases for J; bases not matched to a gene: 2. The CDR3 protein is CASSLYRGANTGELFF. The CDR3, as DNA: TGTGCCAGCAGTTTATACCGGGGGGCGAACACCGGGGAGCTGTTTTTT.

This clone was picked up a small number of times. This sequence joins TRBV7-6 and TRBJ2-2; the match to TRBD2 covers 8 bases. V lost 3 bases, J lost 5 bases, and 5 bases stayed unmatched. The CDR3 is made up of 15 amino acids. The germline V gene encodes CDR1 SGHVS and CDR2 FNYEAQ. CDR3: CASSFLGGGTGELFF. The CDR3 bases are TGTGCCAGCAGCTTCCTCGGGGGGGGAACCGGGGAGCTGTTTTTT.

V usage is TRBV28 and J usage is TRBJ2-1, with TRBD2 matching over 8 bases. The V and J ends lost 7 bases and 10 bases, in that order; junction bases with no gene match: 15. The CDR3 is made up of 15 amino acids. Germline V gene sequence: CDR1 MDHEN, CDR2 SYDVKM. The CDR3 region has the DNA TGTGCCAGCACGACACCCCGGGGGGGCATAATCGAGCAGTTCTTC. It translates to CASTTPRGGIIEQFF. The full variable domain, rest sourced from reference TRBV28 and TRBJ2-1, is DVKVTQSSRYLVKRTGEKVFLECVQDMDHENMFWYRQDPGLGLRLIYFSYDVKMKEKGDIPEGYSVSREKKERFSLILESASTNQTSMYLCASTTPRGGIIEQFFGPGTRLTVL.

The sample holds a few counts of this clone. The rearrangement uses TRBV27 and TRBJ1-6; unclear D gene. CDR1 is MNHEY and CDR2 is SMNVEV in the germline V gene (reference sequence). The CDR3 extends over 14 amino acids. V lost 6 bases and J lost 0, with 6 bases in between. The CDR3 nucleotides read TGTGCCAGCAGCTCCAGCTCCTATAATTCACCCCTCCACTTT. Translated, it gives CASSSSSYNSPLHF.

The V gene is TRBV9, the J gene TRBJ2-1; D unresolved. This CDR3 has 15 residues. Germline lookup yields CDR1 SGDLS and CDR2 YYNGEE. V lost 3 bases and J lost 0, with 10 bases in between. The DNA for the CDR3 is TGTGCCAGCAGCGCCCTGAGGAGCTCCTACAATGAGCAGTTCTTC. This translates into CASSALRSSYNEQFF. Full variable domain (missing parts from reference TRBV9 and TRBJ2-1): DSGVTQTPKHLITATGQRVTLRCSPRSGDLSVYWYQQSLDQGLQFLIQYYNGEERAKGNILERFSAQQFPDLHSELNLSSLELGDSALYFCASSALRSSYNEQFFGPGTRLTVL.

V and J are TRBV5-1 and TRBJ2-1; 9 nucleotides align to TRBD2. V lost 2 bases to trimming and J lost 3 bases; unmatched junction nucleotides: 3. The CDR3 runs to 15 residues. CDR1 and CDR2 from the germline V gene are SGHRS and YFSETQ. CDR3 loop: CASSLAGGIYNEQFF. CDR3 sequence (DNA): TGCGCCAGCAGCTTAGCGGGGGGCATCTACAATGAGCAGTTCTTC.

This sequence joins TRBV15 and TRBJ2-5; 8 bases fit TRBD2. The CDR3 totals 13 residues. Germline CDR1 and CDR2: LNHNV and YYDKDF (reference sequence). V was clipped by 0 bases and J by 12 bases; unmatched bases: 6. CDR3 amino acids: CATSRDRRGGKYF. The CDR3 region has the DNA TGTGCCACCAGCAGAGATAGACGGGGGGGAAAGTACTTC.

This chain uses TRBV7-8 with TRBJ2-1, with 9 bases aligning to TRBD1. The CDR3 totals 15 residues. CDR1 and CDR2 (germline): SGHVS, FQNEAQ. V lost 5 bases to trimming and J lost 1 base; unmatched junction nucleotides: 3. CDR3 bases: TGTGCCAGCAGCCCGGGACAGGGATCCTACAATGAGCAGTTCTTC. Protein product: CASSPGQGSYNEQFF.

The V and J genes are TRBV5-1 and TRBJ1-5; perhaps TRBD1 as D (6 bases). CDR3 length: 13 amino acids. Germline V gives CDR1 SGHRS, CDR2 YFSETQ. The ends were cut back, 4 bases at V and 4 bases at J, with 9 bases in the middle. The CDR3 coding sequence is TGCGCCAGCAGCGTGCAGGGGAATCAGCCCCAGCATTTT. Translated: CASSVQGNQPQHF. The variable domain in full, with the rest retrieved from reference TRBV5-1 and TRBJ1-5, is KAGVTQTPRYLIKTRGQQVTLSCSPISGHRSVSWYQQTPGQGLQFLFEYFSETQRNKGNFPGRFSGRQFSNSRSEMNVSTLELGDSALYLCASSVQGNQPQHFGDGTRLSIL.

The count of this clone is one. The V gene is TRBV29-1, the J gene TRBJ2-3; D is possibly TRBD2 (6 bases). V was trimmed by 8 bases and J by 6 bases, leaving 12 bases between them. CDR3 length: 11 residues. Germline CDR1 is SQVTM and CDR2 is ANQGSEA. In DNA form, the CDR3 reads TGCAGCTCCCGAGGGAGGGATACGCAGTATTTT. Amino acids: CSSRGRDTQYF.

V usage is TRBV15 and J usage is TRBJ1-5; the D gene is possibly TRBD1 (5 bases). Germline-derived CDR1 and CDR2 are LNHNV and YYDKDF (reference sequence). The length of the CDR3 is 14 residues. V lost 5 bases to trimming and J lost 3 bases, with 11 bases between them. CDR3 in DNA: TGTGCCACCAGCCCAGACAGCAACAATCAGCCCCAGCATTTT. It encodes CATSPDSNNQPQHF.

CDR3 in amino acids: CASSQRGGPDVGSPLHF. The CDR3 nucleotides are TGCGCCAGCAGCCAACGGGGGGGGCCGGACGTGGGATCACCCCTCCACTTT. V is TRBV5-1 and J is TRBJ1-6; TRBD1 might be the D (6 bases). The CDR3 has 17 residues. The V end was cut by 4 bases, the J end by 10 bases, with 24 bases between. Germline V gene data show CDR1 as SGHRS and CDR2 as YFSETQ.

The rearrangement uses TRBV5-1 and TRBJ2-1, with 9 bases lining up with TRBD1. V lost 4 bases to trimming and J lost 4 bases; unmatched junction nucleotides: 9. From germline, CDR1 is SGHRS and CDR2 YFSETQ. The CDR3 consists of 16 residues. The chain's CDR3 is CASSRGGQGEYNEQFF. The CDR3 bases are TGCGCCAGCAGCAGGGGGGGACAGGGAGAATACAATGAGCAGTTCTTC.

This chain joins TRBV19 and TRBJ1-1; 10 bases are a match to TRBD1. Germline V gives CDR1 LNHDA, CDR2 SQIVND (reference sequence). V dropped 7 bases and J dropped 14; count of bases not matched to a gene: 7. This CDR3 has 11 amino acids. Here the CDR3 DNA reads TGTGCCAGTACATCGACAGGGGGCCTATTCTTT. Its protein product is CASTSTGGLFF.

CDR3 DNA sequence: TGTGCCAGCAGTCGAAGGAGGGGGGTGGGACAGGGGCCGAGTAGCAATCAGCCCCAGCATTTT. It translates to CASSRRRGVGQGPSSNQPQHF. The genes are TRBV2 and TRBJ1-5, with TRBD1 matching 10 bases. Germline-derived CDR1 and CDR2 are SNHLY and FYNNEI. V shed 5 bases and J 0 bases; nucleotides not matched to a gene: 19. The CDR3 contains 21 residues.

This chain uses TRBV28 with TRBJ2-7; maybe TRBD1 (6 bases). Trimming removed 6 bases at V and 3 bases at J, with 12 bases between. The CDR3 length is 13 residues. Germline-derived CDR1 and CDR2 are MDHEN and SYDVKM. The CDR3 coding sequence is TGTGCCAGCAGAATCGGACAGTTCTACGAGCAGTACTTC. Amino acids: CASRIGQFYEQYF.

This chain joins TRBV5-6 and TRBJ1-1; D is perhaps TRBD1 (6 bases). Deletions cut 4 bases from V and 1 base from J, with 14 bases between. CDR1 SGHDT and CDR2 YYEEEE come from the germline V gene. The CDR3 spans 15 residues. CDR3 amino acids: CASSLTGRENTEAFF. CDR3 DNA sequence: TGTGCCAGCAGCCTAACAGGGAGAGAGAACACTGAAGCTTTCTTT.